Following are 12 T cell receptor beta chains from one sample sequenced in a study of long-term antiretroviral therapy in people with HIV. immunoSEQ v3.0 was run at survey level. The method was immunoSEQ multiplex PCR; TCRdb's version includes in-frame clones alone and lacks a portion of them. This sample has tens of thousands of clones, with 75% to 90% found just once. The sequencing used unsorted PBMCs, collected 0.3 years after starting antiretroviral therapy. These receptors all stem from a man aged 40-49 years with HIV.

The V gene is TRBV11-2, the J gene TRBJ2-2; 9 bases align to TRBD2. Germline V gives CDR1 SGHAT, CDR2 FQNNGV. V lost 1 base, J lost 6 bases, and 6 bases stayed unmatched. This CDR3 spans 16 amino acids. CDR3 in amino acids: CASSLVILAGAGELFF. As DNA, the CDR3 is TGTGCCAGCAGCTTAGTTATATTAGCGGGAGCCGGGGAGCTGTTTTTT.

The chain uses TRBV7-3 and TRBJ2-1; TRBD2 matches 7 bases. This CDR3 region has 14 residues. V dropped 4 bases and J dropped 4; count of bases not matched to a gene: 4. CDR1 is SGHTA and CDR2 is FQGTGA in the germline V gene. The chain's CDR3 is CASSSSGGYNEQFF. CDR3 nucleotides: TGTGCCAGCAGCTCTTCCGGGGGGTACAATGAGCAGTTCTTC.

The chain uses TRBV7-2 and TRBJ2-7, with D perhaps TRBD1 (7 bases). CDR3 length equals 15 residues. Germline V lookup: CDR1 SGHTA, CDR2 FQGNSA. V was clipped by 5 bases and J by 7 bases, with 21 bases between them. The CDR3 is CASSARGGAGGEQYF. The DNA for the CDR3 is TGTGCCAGCAGCGCTAGGGGAGGCGCAGGGGGGGAGCAGTACTTC.

The CDR3 region has the DNA TGTGCCAGCAGCACCAGGGACAGTCCCTACGAGCAGTACTTC. Its translation: CASSTRDSPYEQYF. This sequence joins TRBV7-9 and TRBJ2-7, with 7 bases fitting TRBD1. This CDR3 has 14 amino acids. Germline V gene lookup returns CDR1 SEHNR and CDR2 FQNEAQ (reference sequence). Unmatched junction bases numbered 6, after V lost 5 bases and J lost 2 bases.

The rearrangement uses TRBV9 and TRBJ2-5; 8 bases match TRBD2. This CDR3 spans 15 amino acids. J lost 2 bases, V lost 0 bases, and 3 bases had no gene match. Germline V gene lookup returns CDR1 SGDLS and CDR2 YYNGEE. CDR3 residues: CASSVGGGSQETQYF. CDR3 bases: TGTGCCAGCAGCGTAGGCGGGGGGTCTCAAGAGACCCAGTACTTC. The full variable domain, completed using reference TRBV9 and TRBJ2-5, is DSGVTQTPKHLITATGQRVTLRCSPRSGDLSVYWYQQSLDQGLQFLIQYYNGEERAKGNILERFSAQQFPDLHSELNLSSLELGDSALYFCASSVGGGSQETQYFGPGTRLLVL.

The V call is TRBV7-2, the J call TRBJ2-1, with D possibly being TRBD2 (7 bases). Trimming took 7 bases from V and 2 from J, leaving 12 bases between them. The CDR3 has 14 amino acids. Looked up from germline, CDR1 is SGHTA and CDR2 is FQGNSA. The DNA of the CDR3 is TGTGCCAGCACGGTGCGGGGGCCCTACAATGAGCAGTTCTTC. It is translated as CASTVRGPYNEQFF. Combining the CDR3 with reference TRBV7-2 and TRBJ2-1 gives the whole variable domain GAGVSQSPSNKVTEKGKDVELRCDPISGHTALYWYRQSLGQGLEFLIYFQGNSAPDKSGLPSDRFSAERTGGSVSTLTIQRTQQEDSAVYLCASTVRGPYNEQFFGPGTRLTVL.

This chain joins TRBV5-1 and TRBJ1-1; TRBD1 aligns across 7 bases. Per germline, CDR1 SGHRS and CDR2 YFSETQ. Trimming cost V 4 bases and J 0 bases; bases outside gene matches: 9. CDR3 length equals 16 residues. The CDR3 region is CASSRRTGAMNTEAFF. Here the CDR3 DNA reads TGCGCCAGCAGCCGACGGACAGGAGCCATGAACACTGAAGCTTTCTTT.

This CDR3 is CAIAPTEGYNEQFF. CDR3 in DNA: TGTGCCATCGCCCCGACGGAAGGTTACAATGAGCAGTTCTTC. The chain carries TRBV10-3 and TRBJ2-1; D remains unclear. V dropped 8 bases and J dropped 4 bases, with 15 bases sitting between them. The V gene's germline CDR1 is ENHRY and CDR2 SYGVKD. The length of the CDR3 is 14 residues.

V and J are TRBV19 and TRBJ1-3; no firm D call. The V end was cut by 5 bases, the J end by 0 bases, with 11 bases between. Germline V gene lookup returns CDR1 LNHDA and CDR2 SQIVND (reference sequence). CDR3 length: 15 residues. For the CDR3, the DNA is TGTGCCAGTAGTCGGGTGGACCTCTCTGGAAACACCATATATTTT. This gives the protein CASSRVDLSGNTIYF.

The chain employs TRBV7-6 and TRBJ2-1, with 11 nucleotides matching TRBD2. CDR1 is SGHVS, CDR2 FNYEAQ, per germline. The length of the CDR3 is 17 residues. The trim removed 4 bases at V and 3 bases at J, leaving 8 bases unmatched. The CDR3 DNA is TGTGCCAGCAGCTACAGACCCGGGACTAGCGGCTACAATGAGCAGTTCTTC. Protein product: CASSYRPGTSGYNEQFF.

This clone is medium-sized by share. V gene TRBV6-4 combines with J gene TRBJ1-2; no reliable D call. Trimming removed 5 bases at V and 7 bases at J, with 14 bases between. The germline gives CDR1 MRHNA, CDR2 SNTAGT. The CDR3 extends over 13 amino acids. The CDR3 region is CASSPLGMGGYTF. Here the CDR3 DNA reads TGTGCCAGCAGTCCGCTCGGGATGGGTGGCTACACCTTC.

DNA for the CDR3: TGTGCCAGTAGTATGGACGGGAGGTACGATGAGCAGTTCTTC. Amino acids: CASSMDGRYDEQFF. The rearrangement joins TRBV19 to TRBJ2-1, with 7 bases lining up with TRBD2. This CDR3 is built from 14 residues. The J segment lost 8 bases and the V segment lost 3 bases, leaving 7 bases of the junction unmatched. Looked up from germline, CDR1 is LNHDA and CDR2 is SQIVND (reference sequence).